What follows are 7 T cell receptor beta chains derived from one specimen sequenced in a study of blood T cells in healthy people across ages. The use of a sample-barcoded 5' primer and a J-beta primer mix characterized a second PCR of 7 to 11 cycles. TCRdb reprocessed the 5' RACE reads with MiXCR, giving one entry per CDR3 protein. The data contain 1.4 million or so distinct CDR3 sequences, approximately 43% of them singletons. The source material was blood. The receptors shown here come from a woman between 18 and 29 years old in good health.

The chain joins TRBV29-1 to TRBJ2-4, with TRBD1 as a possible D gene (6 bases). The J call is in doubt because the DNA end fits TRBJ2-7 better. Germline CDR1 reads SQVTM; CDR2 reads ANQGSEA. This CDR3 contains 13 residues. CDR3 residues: CSVQGRNTYEQYF. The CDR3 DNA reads TGCAGTGTACAGGGTAGAAATACCTACGAGCAGTACTTC.

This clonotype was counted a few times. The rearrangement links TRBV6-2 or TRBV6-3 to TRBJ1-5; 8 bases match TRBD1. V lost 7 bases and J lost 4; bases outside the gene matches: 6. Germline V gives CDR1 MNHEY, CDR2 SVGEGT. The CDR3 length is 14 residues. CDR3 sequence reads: CASTLDRANQPQHF. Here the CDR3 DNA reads TGTGCCAGCACTCTGGACAGGGCAAATCAGCCCCAGCATTTT.

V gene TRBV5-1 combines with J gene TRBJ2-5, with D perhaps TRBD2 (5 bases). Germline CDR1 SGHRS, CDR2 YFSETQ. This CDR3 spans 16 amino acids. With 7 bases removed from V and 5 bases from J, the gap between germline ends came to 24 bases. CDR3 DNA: TGCGCCAGCGGCCCTGCGTGGGGTAGCGTAGGGGAGACCCAGTACTTC. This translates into CASGPAWGSVGETQYF.

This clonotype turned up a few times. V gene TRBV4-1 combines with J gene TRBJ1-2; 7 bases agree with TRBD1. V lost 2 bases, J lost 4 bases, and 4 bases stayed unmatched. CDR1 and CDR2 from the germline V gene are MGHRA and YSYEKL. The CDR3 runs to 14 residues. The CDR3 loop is CASSQPPGGYGYTF. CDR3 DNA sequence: TGCGCCAGCAGCCAACCCCCAGGGGGCTATGGCTACACCTTC.

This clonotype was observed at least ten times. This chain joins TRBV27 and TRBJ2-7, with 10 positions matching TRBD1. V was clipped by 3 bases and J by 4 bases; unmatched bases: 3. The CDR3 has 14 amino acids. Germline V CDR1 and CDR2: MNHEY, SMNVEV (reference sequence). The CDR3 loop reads CASSFGTGDYEQYF. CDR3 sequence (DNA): TGTGCCAGCAGTTTCGGGACAGGGGATTACGAGCAGTACTTC.

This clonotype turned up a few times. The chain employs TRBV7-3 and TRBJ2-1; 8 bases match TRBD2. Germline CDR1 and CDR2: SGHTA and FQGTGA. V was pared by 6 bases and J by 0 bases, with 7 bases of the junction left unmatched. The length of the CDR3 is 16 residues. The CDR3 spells CASSTTSGLSYNEQFF. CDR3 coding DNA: TGTGCCAGCAGTACTACTAGCGGCCTCTCCTACAATGAGCAGTTCTTC.

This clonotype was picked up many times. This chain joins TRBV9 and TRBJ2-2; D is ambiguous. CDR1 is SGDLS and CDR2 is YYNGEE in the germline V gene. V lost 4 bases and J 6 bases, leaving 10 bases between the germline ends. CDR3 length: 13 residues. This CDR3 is CASSPQWAGELFF. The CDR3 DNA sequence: TGTGCCAGCAGCCCCCAATGGGCCGGGGAGCTGTTTTTT.